This passage covers 30 T cell receptor beta chains from one sample sequenced in a study of vaccination and CD4 T cells after COVID-19. Their antigen targets remain unknown. Treatment reported: roughly 10-day PBMC culture with coronavirus spike peptide pools or control peptides (ViraFEST assay). Oncomine TCR Beta short-read sequencing was applied to DNA from cultured CD4+ T cells. One entry per CDR3 protein results from TCRdb running MiXCR on the PCR reads. The sample yields fewer than 15,000 distinct CDR3 sequences, roughly 60% seen once. Sequenced material: CD4+ T cells from blood, cultured in vitro. These TCRs come from a human donor who had recovered from COVID-19.

This clonotype is a singleton in its sample. V is TRBV5-4 and J is TRBJ2-5; D not resolved. Per germline, CDR1 SGHNT and CDR2 YYREEE (reference sequence). The CDR3 contains 12 residues. V was cut by 0 bases and J by 5 bases, with 5 bases left in between. Written as DNA, the CDR3 is TGTGCCAGCAGCTTGGTCGGGGAGACCCAGTACTTC. Translation gives CASSLVGETQYF.

The chain combines TRBV2 with TRBJ1-5; 8 nucleotides line up with TRBD1. The CDR3 has 18 residues. V dropped 6 bases and J dropped 2; count of bases not matched to a gene: 15. Germline CDR1 SNHLY, CDR2 FYNNEI. The CDR3 protein is CASSGQGRTDLGNQPQHF. The DNA for the CDR3 is TGTGCCAGCAGCGGACAGGGTAGAACCGACTTGGGCAATCAGCCCCAGCATTTT.

CDR3 protein: CASYDLGTEGTEAFF. CDR3 sequence (DNA): TGTGCCAGTTATGACTTGGGGACAGAAGGCACTGAAGCTTTCTTT. The rearrangement joins TRBV19 to TRBJ1-1; 7 bases fit TRBD1. V shed 8 bases and J 4 bases; nucleotides not matched to a gene: 13. This CDR3 region has 15 residues. The germline CDR1 and CDR2 sequences are LNHDA and SQIVND (reference sequence).

The chain recombines TRBV6-5 with TRBJ2-3; D is ambiguous. V was trimmed by 2 bases and J by 4 bases, leaving 7 bases between them. The CDR3 is made up of 13 amino acids. The germline V gene has CDR1 MNHEY and CDR2 SVGAGI. The CDR3 DNA is TGTGCCAGCAGTTACATCAATGCAGATACGCAGTATTTT. It encodes CASSYINADTQYF.

The V gene is TRBV19, the J gene TRBJ2-7, with D perhaps TRBD1 or TRBD2 (5 bases each). The ends were cut back, 1 base at V and 0 bases at J, with 13 bases in the middle. The germline CDR1 and CDR2 sequences are LNHDA and SQIVND (reference sequence). The CDR3 runs to 16 residues. The CDR3 DNA reads TGTGCCAGTAGTATAGCCGGGACGGAAAGCTCCTACGAGCAGTACTTC. Its protein is CASSIAGTESSYEQYF.

The chain uses TRBV28 and TRBJ1-5; TRBD1 might be the D (5 bases). The CDR3 consists of 15 residues. CDR1 and CDR2 (germline): MDHEN, SYDVKM. Trimming removed 2 bases from V and 5 bases from J, with 13 bases in between. CDR3 amino acids: CASSLGGKPYQPQHF. As DNA, the CDR3 is TGTGCCAGCAGTTTAGGGGGTAAGCCTTATCAGCCCCAGCATTTT. The variable domain in full, completed from reference TRBV28 and TRBJ1-5, reads DVKVTQSSRYLVKRTGEKVFLECVQDMDHENMFWYRQDPGLGLRLIYFSYDVKMKEKGDIPEGYSVSREKKERFSLILESASTNQTSMYLCASSLGGKPYQPQHFGDGTRLSIL.

The chain has TRBV20-1 and TRBJ2-5, with D hard to call. Trimming removed 1 base from V and 3 bases from J, with 12 bases in between. This CDR3 is built from 14 residues. Germline V gives CDR1 DFQATT, CDR2 SNEGSKA (reference sequence). CDR3 nucleotides: TGCAGTGCTAGAGTGTCGAGCAGTAAAGAGACCCAGTACTTC. Protein: CSARVSSSKETQYF.

V gene TRBV20-1 combines with J gene TRBJ2-2; 8 nucleotides match TRBD2. Per the germline V gene, CDR1 is DFQATT and CDR2 is SNEGSKA (reference sequence). CDR3 length equals 16 residues. The trim removed 6 bases at V and 4 bases at J, leaving 13 bases unmatched. The CDR3 bases are TGCAGTGCCCCTGGAACAGGCCGGGGGGGCACCGGGGAGCTGTTTTTT. As protein: CSAPGTGRGGTGELFF.

This chain uses TRBV5-1 with TRBJ1-1; weak D call: TRBD1 (5 bases). Germline CDR1 reads SGHRS; CDR2 reads YFSETQ. The CDR3 contains 13 residues. Trimming shortened V by 1 base and J by 11 bases, and 15 bases separated the two germline ends. The CDR3 DNA is TGCGCCAGCAGCTTGACGGAGGGGACGGATGCTTTCTTT. This gives the protein CASSLTEGTDAFF. Variable domain in full (rest from reference TRBV5-1 and TRBJ1-1): KAGVTQTPRYLIKTRGQQVTLSCSPISGHRSVSWYQQTPGQGLQFLFEYFSETQRNKGNFPGRFSGRQFSNSRSEMNVSTLELGDSALYLCASSLTEGTDAFFGQGTRLTVV.

The chain recombines TRBV19 with TRBJ1-2, with a weak D call TRBD1 (5 bases). The CDR3 is 14 amino acids. The germline V gene has CDR1 LNHDA and CDR2 SQIVND (reference sequence). Trimming stripped 10 bases from V and 0 bases from J, with 15 bases between. CDR3 coding DNA: TGTGCCAAGGTCTCGCGGGGGACTAACTATGGCTACACCTTC. Translated: CAKVSRGTNYGYTF.

This clonotype was seen only a few times. The chain employs TRBV20-1 and TRBJ1-2, with D tentatively TRBD1 (6 bases). Germline lookup yields CDR1 DFQATT and CDR2 SNEGSKA (reference sequence). There are 17 residues in the CDR3. The V end lost 1 base, the J end lost 8 bases, and 26 bases lay between the germline ends. Here the CDR3 reads CSARGAVVGTTGEGYTF. CDR3 DNA sequence: TGCAGTGCTAGAGGGGCCGTGGTGGGGACAACTGGGGAAGGCTACACCTTC.

This clonotype was counted only a few times. The chain is built from TRBV27 and TRBJ2-2, with 9 bases that match TRBD1. V shed 5 bases and J 7 bases; nucleotides not matched to a gene: 5. The CDR3 consists of 14 residues. Per the germline V gene, CDR1 is MNHEY and CDR2 is SMNVEV (reference sequence). The CDR3 protein is CASSIDRGSGELFF. CDR3 DNA sequence: TGTGCCAGCAGTATAGACAGGGGGAGCGGGGAGCTGTTTTTT.

The gene calls are TRBV7-9 and TRBJ2-3; 12 bases fit TRBD2. The ends lost 4 bases at V and 2 bases at J; junction bases unmatched: 4. The V gene's germline CDR1 is SEHNR and CDR2 FQNEAQ (reference sequence). The CDR3 runs to 16 residues. The CDR3 DNA reads TGTGCCAGCAGCTCCGGGACTAGCGGGCTCACAGATACGCAGTATTTT. Translated: CASSSGTSGLTDTQYF.

This clonotype has more than one count but fewer than ten. The chain links TRBV27 to TRBJ2-3, with D perhaps TRBD2 (7 bases). Trimming removed 6 bases from V and 0 bases from J, with 16 bases in between. CDR1 and CDR2 (germline): MNHEY, SMNVEV (reference sequence). The CDR3 consists of 16 residues. CDR3 in DNA: TGTGCCAGCAGAGAACGAGCGGGACATAGCACAGATACGCAGTATTTT. It is translated as CASRERAGHSTDTQYF.

The chain employs TRBV7-2 and TRBJ2-7; 7 bases map to TRBD2. CDR3 length: 15 residues. Germline loops: CDR1 SGHTA, CDR2 FQGNSA. V gave up 5 bases and J gave up 0 bases; unmatched junction bases: 7. DNA of the CDR3: TGTGCCAGCAGCCAGGCCGGGGGGAGCTCCTACGAGCAGTACTTC. Amino acid sequence: CASSQAGGSSYEQYF. Supplemented by reference TRBV7-2 and TRBJ2-7, the full variable domain reads GAGVSQSPSNKVTEKGKDVELRCDPISGHTALYWYRQSLGQGLEFLIYFQGNSAPDKSGLPSDRFSAERTGGSVSTLTIQRTQQEDSAVYLCASSQAGGSSYEQYFGPGTRLTVT.

The genes are TRBV27 and TRBJ2-2; 12 nucleotides match TRBD1. CDR1 and CDR2 from the germline V gene are MNHEY and SMNVEV (reference sequence). The CDR3 spans 17 residues. Trimming at V came to 7 bases and at J to 7 bases, leaving 13 bases not matched to a gene. The CDR3 bases are TGTGCCAGCAACACCCTGCTGGGACAGGGGGCGGGCGGGGAGCTGTTTTTT. Translating it yields CASNTLLGQGAGGELFF.

The J gene is TRBJ1-1, the V gene TRBV28, with D unresolved. This CDR3 is 11 amino acids long. The V end lost 5 bases, the J end lost 1 base, and 2 bases lay between the germline ends. From germline, CDR1 is MDHEN and CDR2 SYDVKM. CDR3 nucleotides: TGTGCCAGCAGTCGGAACACTGAAGCTTTCTTT. It encodes CASSRNTEAFF. Drawing the rest from reference TRBV28 and TRBJ1-1, the complete variable domain is DVKVTQSSRYLVKRTGEKVFLECVQDMDHENMFWYRQDPGLGLRLIYFSYDVKMKEKGDIPEGYSVSREKKERFSLILESASTNQTSMYLCASSRNTEAFFGQGTRLTVV.

In this sample, this clonotype turned up a few times. The chain carries TRBV2 and TRBJ1-2; 11 nucleotides line up with TRBD1. This CDR3 spans 14 amino acids. Germline CDR1 reads SNHLY; CDR2 reads FYNNEI. V lost 6 bases to trimming and J lost 8 bases; unmatched junction nucleotides: 8. CDR3 in DNA: TGTGCCAGCAGAGGGGACAGGGGGACTCGGGGCTACACCTTC. Translating it yields CASRGDRGTRGYTF.

There are a few counts of this clonotype. The chain combines TRBV20-1 with TRBJ1-2; possible D gene TRBD1, 5 bases. CDR3 size: 15 residues. The V gene's germline CDR1 is DFQATT and CDR2 SNEGSKA (reference sequence). The V end was cut by 7 bases, the J end by 5 bases, with 23 bases between. Here the CDR3 reads CSGWNSGAGPYGYTF. The CDR3 nucleotides are TGCAGTGGCTGGAACAGTGGCGCGGGGCCGTATGGCTACACCTTC.

The table lists this clonotype with a few counts. The chain joins TRBV6-2 or TRBV6-3 to TRBJ1-2, with D unclear. The CDR3 consists of 14 residues. Deletions cut 6 bases from V and 4 bases from J, with 15 bases between. The germline V gene encodes CDR1 MNHEY and CDR2 SVGEGT. The DNA of the CDR3 is TGTGCCAGCAGCTCCTACAGTGGGATCTATGGCTACACCTTC. It encodes CASSSYSGIYGYTF.

The chain employs TRBV28 and TRBJ1-2; a possible D gene is TRBD1 (6 bases). With 5 bases removed from V and 3 bases from J, the gap between germline ends came to 13 bases. Germline assignment: CDR1 MDHEN and CDR2 SYDVKM. The CDR3 has 14 residues. CDR3 in DNA: TGTGCCAGCAGTGGGGGGGCGCGGGACTATGGCTACACCTTC. It codes for CASSGGARDYGYTF.

The rearrangement links TRBV7-9 to TRBJ1-6; possibly TRBD1 for D (5 bases). Germline V gene sequence: CDR1 SEHNR, CDR2 FQNEAQ (reference sequence). The V gene lost 5 bases and the J gene lost 10 bases, with 12 bases spanning the gap. This CDR3 region has 13 residues. CDR3 region: CASSPVGGSPLHF. In nucleotides, the CDR3 is TGTGCCAGCAGCCCTGTGGGGGGATCACCCCTCCACTTT. Using reference TRBV7-9 and TRBJ1-6 for the parts outside the CDR3, the full variable domain is DTGVSQNPRHKITKRGQNVTFRCDPISEHNRLYWYRQTLGQGPEFLTYFQNEAQLEKSRLLSDRFSAERPKGSFSTLEIQRTEQGDSAMYLCASSPVGGSPLHFGNGTRLTVT.

The V call is TRBV20-1, the J call TRBJ1-4, with a possible D match to TRBD1 (5 bases). CDR3 length: 13 amino acids. CDR1 is DFQATT and CDR2 is SNEGSKA in the germline V gene (reference sequence). The V end lost 6 bases, the J end lost 8 bases, and 16 bases lay between the germline ends. Here the CDR3 reads CSAPSGAGEKLFF. CDR3 sequence (DNA): TGCAGTGCCCCGTCCGGGGCAGGGGAAAAACTGTTTTTT.

This clonotype was observed a handful of times. V usage is TRBV6-5 and J usage is TRBJ2-2, with 9 bases fitting TRBD1. After removal of 4 bases from V and 6 bases from J, the junction contained 6 bases not matched to a gene. The CDR3 contains 15 residues. The germline V gene encodes CDR1 MNHEY and CDR2 SVGAGI. DNA of the CDR3: TGTGCCAGCAGTTTTACAGGGGGCCTGGCCGGGGAGCTGTTTTTT. It specifies CASSFTGGLAGELFF.

This clonotype was observed a handful of times. The rearrangement uses TRBV5-1 and TRBJ1-1, with unresolved D. CDR3 size: 14 residues. Between the trimmed V and J ends, which lost 5 bases and 0 bases, there was a span of 11 bases. CDR1 is SGHRS, CDR2 YFSETQ, per germline. CDR3 sequence reads: CASRSGTLNTEAFF. CDR3 DNA: TGCGCCAGCAGGTCGGGCACCTTGAACACTGAAGCTTTCTTT.

The J gene is TRBJ2-5, the V gene TRBV7-9, with D hard to call. Germline values: CDR1 SEHNR, CDR2 FQNEAQ (reference sequence). This CDR3 has 12 amino acids. Trimming removed 6 bases at V and 5 bases at J, with 10 bases between. This chain's CDR3 is CASSRQAETQYF. The CDR3 nucleotides are TGTGCCAGCAGTCGGCAGGCTGAGACCCAGTACTTC.

This clonotype was observed a few times. CDR3 sequence (DNA): TGCAGTGCCCCGGACCTCCGGCAAGGAAACACCATATATTTT. Translating gives CSAPDLRQGNTIYF. This chain uses TRBV20-1 with TRBJ1-3; D is ambiguous. Trimming removed 6 bases from V and 4 bases from J, with 16 bases in between. The CDR3 consists of 14 residues. Germline V lookup: CDR1 DFQATT, CDR2 SNEGSKA (reference sequence).

The rearrangement uses TRBV18 and TRBJ2-2; 7 bases align to TRBD1. Germline-derived CDR1 and CDR2 are KGHSH and LQKENI. With V trimmed by 3 bases and J by 4 bases, 14 bases remained unmatched. This CDR3 comprises 18 residues. The CDR3 sequence is CASSPLRGPSDGTGELFF. In DNA form, the CDR3 reads TGTGCCAGCTCACCGTTGAGGGGGCCGAGCGATGGCACCGGGGAGCTGTTTTTT.

This chain connects TRBV15 to TRBJ1-2; D is uncertain. Between the trimmed V and J ends, which lost 1 base and 4 bases, there was a span of 13 bases. CDR3 length: 15 amino acids. Per the germline V gene, CDR1 is LNHNV and CDR2 is YYDKDF (reference sequence). The CDR3 loop reads CATSRGKGTIYGYTF. In DNA, the CDR3 is TGTGCCACCAGCAGAGGCAAGGGCACAATCTATGGCTACACCTTC.

The chain links TRBV27 to TRBJ1-5; a possible D gene is TRBD1 (6 bases). The CDR3 contains 15 residues. Trimming took 7 bases from V and 0 from J, leaving 13 bases between them. Germline CDR1 MNHEY, CDR2 SMNVEV (reference sequence). The DNA for the CDR3 is TGTGCCAGCACGGACAGCATGAATAGCAATCAGCCCCAGCATTTT. Translating it yields CASTDSMNSNQPQHF.